The present T cell receptor beta chain was sequenced within a study of response to subunit inactivated influenza vaccine. Study observations and caveats: It was the authors' suggestion that each seasonal influenza vaccination recruits few new T cells.

Remarks on this clonotype: Antigen: not known.

Germline V gives CDR1 LNHDA, CDR2 SQIVND (reference sequence). CDR3 length: 14 amino acids. The V segment lost 5 bases and the J segment 6 bases; nucleotides outside the gene matches: 6. TCRdb analysed the RT-PCR reads with MiXCR anew, one entry per CDR3 protein. The sample holds approximately 310,000 distinct CDR3 sequences, just over 20% seen once. J is TRBJ2-2 and V is TRBV19; 7 positions agree with TRBD2. Sequences were derived from PBMCs from blood, sampled about 20 months after vaccination. This sequence originates from a man aged 50 to 69 who received an inactivated influenza vaccine. The CDR3 coding sequence is TGTGCCAGTAGTCCTGGGCGGGAGCCCGGGGAGCTGTTTTTT. Its protein is CASSPGREPGELFF.